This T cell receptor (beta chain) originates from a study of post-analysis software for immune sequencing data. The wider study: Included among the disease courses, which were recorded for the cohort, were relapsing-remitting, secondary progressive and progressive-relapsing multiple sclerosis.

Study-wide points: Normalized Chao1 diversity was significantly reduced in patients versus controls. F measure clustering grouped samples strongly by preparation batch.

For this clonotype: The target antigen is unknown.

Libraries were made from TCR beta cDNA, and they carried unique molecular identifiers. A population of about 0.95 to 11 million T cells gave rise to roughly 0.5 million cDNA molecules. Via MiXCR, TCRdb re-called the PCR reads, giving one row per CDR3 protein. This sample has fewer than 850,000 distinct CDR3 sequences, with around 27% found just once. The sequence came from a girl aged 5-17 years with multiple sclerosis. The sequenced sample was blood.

The CDR3 reads CASSYRKGGRLAKNIQYF. The DNA for the CDR3 is TGTGCCAGCAGTTACAGAAAGGGGGGGAGACTAGCCAAAAACATTCAGTACTTC. This chain connects TRBV6-5 to TRBJ2-4, with TRBD2 as a possible D gene (7 bases). Germline CDR1 MNHEY, CDR2 SVGAGI. The CDR3 spans 18 residues. V was clipped by 2 bases and J by 0 bases, with 17 bases between them.